Detailed here is one T cell receptor beta chain. First-strand cDNA relied on TRAV- and TRBV-specific primers spanning alpha and beta chains. Amplification, which lasted approximately 19 PCR cycles, used a constant-region primer and V-primer adapter to amplify TCRs. TCRdb used MiXCR to reprocess the reads, holding one entry per CDR3 protein. Of about 100,000 distinct CDR3 sequences in the sample, roughly 20% were seen once. These data are taken from a study of low-dose radiotherapy and immunotherapy resistance in tumors. Turning to the study itself: Participants in Cohort 2 were given 1 Gy per fraction every two weeks, for 13 Gy over 26 weeks. Administration of intravenous cyclophosphamide at 200 mg/m2 took place every two weeks, one day before radiation and immunotherapy.

CDR3 length equals 12 residues. Trimming took off 4 bases at V and 1 base at J, with 7 bases between the two ends. Per germline, CDR1 DFQATT and CDR2 SNEGSKA (reference sequence). Documented time point: after trial treatment. Regarding treatment: LDRT plus nivolumab, ipilimumab, low-dose cyclophosphamide and aspirin (RACIN trial). Donors received nivolumab, ipilimumab, aspirin, low-dose cyclophosphamide and low-dose radiotherapy. The clonotype was recovered from a male donor with prostate cancer. Material: PBMCs, obtained after low-dose radiotherapy plus immunotherapy. This sequence joins TRBV20-1 and TRBJ2-5; D is unclear. CDR3 DNA sequence: TGCAGTGCTAAGCTATTCCAAGAGACCCAGTACTTC. It translates to CSAKLFQETQYF.